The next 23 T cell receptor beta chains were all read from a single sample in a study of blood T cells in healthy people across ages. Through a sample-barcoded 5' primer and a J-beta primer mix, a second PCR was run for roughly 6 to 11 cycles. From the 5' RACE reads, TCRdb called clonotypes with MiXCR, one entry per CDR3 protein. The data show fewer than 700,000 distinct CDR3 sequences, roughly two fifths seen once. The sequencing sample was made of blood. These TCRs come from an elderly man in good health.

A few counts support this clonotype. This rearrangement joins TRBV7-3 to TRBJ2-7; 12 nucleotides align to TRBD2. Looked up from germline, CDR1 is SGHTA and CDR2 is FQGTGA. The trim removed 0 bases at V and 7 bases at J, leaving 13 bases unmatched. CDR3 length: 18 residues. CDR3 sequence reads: CASSLTSSGRALGDEQYF. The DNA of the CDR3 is TGTGCCAGCAGCTTAACGTCTAGCGGGAGGGCCCTCGGTGATGAGCAGTACTTC.

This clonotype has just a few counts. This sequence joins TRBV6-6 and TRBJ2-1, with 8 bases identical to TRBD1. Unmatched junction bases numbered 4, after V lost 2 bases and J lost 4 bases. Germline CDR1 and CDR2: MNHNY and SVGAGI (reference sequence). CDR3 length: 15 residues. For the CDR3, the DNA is TGTGCCAGCAGTTACACTGACAGGGGTTACAATGAGCAGTTCTTC. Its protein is CASSYTDRGYNEQFF.

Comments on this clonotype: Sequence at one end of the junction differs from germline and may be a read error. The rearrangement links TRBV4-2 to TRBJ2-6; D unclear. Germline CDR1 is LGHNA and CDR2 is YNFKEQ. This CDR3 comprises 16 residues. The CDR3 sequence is CANSQETGLGANVLTF. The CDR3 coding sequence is TGTGCCAACAGCCAAGAAACCGGGCTAGGGGCCAACGTCCTGACTTTC.

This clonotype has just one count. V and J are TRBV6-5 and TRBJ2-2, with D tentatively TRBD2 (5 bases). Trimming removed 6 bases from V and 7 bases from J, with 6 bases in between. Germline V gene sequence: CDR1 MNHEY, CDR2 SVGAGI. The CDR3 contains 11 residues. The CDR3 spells CASRSGGELFF. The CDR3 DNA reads TGTGCCAGCAGAAGCGGCGGGGAGCTGTTTTTT.

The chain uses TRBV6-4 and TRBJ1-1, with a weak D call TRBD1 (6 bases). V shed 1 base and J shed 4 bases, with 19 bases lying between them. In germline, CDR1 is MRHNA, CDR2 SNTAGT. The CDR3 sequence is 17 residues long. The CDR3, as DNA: TGTGCCAGCAGTGACTGGGAGAGGGGGGGGGAGGGCACTGAAGCTTTCTTT. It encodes CASSDWERGGEGTEAFF.

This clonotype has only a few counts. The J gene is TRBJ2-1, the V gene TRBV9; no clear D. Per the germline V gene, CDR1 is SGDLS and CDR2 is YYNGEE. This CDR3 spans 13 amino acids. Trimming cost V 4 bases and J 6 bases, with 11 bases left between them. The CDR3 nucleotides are TGTGCCAGCAGCCCGGTAATACGCAATGAGCAGTTCTTC. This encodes CASSPVIRNEQFF.

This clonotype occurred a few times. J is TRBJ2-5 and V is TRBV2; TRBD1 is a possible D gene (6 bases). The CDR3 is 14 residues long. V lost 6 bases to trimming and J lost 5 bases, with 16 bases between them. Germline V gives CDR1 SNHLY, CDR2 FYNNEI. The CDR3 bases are TGTGCCAGCAGGCTCAGGGGAATCGGGGAGACCCAGTACTTC. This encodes CASRLRGIGETQYF.

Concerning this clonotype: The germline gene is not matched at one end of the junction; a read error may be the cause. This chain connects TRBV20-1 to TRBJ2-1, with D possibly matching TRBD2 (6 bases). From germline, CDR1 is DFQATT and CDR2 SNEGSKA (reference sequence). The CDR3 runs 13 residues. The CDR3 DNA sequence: TGCAGTACTAGCACTAGCAAATACAATGAGCAGTTCTTC. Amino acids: CSTSTSKYNEQFF.

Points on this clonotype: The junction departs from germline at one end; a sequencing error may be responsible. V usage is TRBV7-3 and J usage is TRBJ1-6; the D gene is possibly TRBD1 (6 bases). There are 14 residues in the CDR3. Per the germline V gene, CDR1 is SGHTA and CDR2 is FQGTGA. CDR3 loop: CACSSGQPNSPLHF. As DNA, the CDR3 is TGTGCCTGCAGCTCCGGACAGCCAAATTCACCCCTCCACTTT.

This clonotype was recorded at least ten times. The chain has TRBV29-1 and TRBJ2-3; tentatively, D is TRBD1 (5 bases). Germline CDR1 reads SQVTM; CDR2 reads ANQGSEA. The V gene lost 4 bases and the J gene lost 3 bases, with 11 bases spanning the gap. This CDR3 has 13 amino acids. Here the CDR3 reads CSVGGGGTDTQYF. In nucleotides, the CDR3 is TGCAGCGTTGGGGGCGGCGGAACAGATACGCAGTATTTT.

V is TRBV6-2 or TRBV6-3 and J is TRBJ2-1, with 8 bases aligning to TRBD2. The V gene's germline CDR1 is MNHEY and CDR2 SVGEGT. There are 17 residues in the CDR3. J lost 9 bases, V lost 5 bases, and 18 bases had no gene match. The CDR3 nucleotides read TGTGCCAGCAGTCCCCCCACTAGCGGAGTGAATAAGGCTGAGCAGTTCTTC. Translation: CASSPPTSGVNKAEQFF.

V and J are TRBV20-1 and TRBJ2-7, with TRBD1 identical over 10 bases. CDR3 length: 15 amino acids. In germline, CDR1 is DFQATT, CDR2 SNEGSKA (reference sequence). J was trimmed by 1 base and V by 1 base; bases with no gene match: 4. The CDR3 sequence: CSARGADRGSYEQYF. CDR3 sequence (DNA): TGCAGTGCTAGAGGGGCGGACAGGGGGTCCTACGAGCAGTACTTC.

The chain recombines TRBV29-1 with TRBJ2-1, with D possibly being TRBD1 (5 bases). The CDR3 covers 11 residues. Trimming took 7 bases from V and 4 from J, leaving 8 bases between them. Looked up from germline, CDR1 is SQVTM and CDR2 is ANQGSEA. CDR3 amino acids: CSATDYNEQFF. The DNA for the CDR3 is TGCAGCGCGACAGATTACAATGAGCAGTTCTTC.

CDR3 nucleotides: TGCGCCAGCAGGCAACTAGGACGCAACCAAGAGACCCAGTACTTC. It yields the protein CASRQLGRNQETQYF. The chain joins TRBV4-1 to TRBJ2-5, with D possibly matching TRBD2 (5 bases). Germline CDR1 MGHRA, CDR2 YSYEKL. The CDR3 loop spans 15 amino acids. Deletions cut 6 bases from V and 0 bases from J, with 14 bases between.

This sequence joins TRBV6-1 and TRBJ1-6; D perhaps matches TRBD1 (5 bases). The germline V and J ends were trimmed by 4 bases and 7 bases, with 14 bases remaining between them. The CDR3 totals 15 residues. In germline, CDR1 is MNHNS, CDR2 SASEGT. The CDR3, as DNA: TGTGCCAGCAGTGCCGGGGACGGAGTCAATTCACCCCTCCACTTT. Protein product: CASSAGDGVNSPLHF.

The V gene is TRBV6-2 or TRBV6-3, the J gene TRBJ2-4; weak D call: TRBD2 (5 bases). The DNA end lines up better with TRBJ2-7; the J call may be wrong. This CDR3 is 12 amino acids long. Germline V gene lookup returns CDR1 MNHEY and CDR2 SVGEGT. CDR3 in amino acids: CASREGRDEQYF. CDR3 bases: TGTGCCAGCAGGGAAGGGCGGGACGAGCAGTACTTC.

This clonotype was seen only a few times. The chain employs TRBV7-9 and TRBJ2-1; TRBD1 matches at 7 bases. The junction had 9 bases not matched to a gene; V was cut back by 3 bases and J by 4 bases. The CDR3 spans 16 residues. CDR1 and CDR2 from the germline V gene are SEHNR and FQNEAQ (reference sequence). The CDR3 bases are TGTGCCAGCAGCTTCCACAGGGGTAATGCATACAATGAGCAGTTCTTC. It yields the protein CASSFHRGNAYNEQFF.

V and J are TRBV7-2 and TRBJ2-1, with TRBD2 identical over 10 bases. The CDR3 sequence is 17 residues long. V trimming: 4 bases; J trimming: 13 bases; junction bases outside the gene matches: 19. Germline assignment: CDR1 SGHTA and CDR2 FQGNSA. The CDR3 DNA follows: TGTGCCAGCAGCTCCCCGGGACTAGCGCGACCACAAGAGACCCAGTTCTTC. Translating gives CASSSPGLARPQETQFF.

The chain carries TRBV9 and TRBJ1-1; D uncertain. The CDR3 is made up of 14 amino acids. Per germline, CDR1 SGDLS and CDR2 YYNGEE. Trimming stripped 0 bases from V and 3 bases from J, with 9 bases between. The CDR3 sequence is CASSVGHPDTEAFF. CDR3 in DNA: TGTGCCAGCAGCGTAGGGCATCCGGACACTGAAGCTTTCTTT.

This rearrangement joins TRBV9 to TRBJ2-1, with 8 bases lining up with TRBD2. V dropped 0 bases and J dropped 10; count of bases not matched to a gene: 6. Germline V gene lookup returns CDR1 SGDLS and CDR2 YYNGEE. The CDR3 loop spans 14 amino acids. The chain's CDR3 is CASSVAGGPGEQFF. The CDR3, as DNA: TGTGCCAGCAGCGTAGCGGGAGGGCCTGGCGAGCAGTTCTTC.

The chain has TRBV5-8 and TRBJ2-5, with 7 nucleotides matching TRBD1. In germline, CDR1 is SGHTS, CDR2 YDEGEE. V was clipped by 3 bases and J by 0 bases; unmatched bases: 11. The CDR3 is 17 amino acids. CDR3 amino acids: CASSYARQGGNQETQYF. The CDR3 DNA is TGTGCCAGCAGCTACGCCCGACAGGGTGGGAACCAAGAGACCCAGTACTTC.

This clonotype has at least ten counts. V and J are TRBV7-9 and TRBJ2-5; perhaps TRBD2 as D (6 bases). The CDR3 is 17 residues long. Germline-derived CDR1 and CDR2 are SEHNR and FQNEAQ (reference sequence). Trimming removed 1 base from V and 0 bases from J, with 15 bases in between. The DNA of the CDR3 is TGTGCCAGCAGCTTAGGAGCCCCTAGCGATGACCAAGAGACCCAGTACTTC. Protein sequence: CASSLGAPSDDQETQYF.

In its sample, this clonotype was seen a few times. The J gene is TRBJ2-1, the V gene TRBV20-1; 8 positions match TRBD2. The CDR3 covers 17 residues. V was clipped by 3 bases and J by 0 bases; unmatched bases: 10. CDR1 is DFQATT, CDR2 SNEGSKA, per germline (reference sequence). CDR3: CSARELAEALSYNEQFF. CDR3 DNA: TGCAGTGCTAGGGAACTAGCGGAGGCCCTCTCCTACAATGAGCAGTTCTTC.